The sequence of this T cell receptor beta chain was determined in a study of CD8+ T cells in alopecia areata. Extracted RNA was reverse transcribed, and the resulting cDNA served as sequencing template. TCRdb's table, derived via immunoSEQ multiplex PCR, lists solely in-frame clones and lacks some. The data contain 90,000 to 120,000 clones, 84% of them seen just once; the ten biggest clones take up roughly 25%. As to this clone: Its cognate antigen is unknown.

CDR3 size: 20 residues. The germline V and J ends were trimmed by 0 bases and 5 bases, with 25 bases remaining between them. Germline CDR1 is MGHRA and CDR2 is YSYEKL. Sample treatment: oral pan-JAK inhibitor, 5-10 mg twice daily. Findings and caveats of the study: Higher clonality and more expanded CD8+ clones appeared in lesional than normal scalp. Clonality in the scalp and expanded CD8+ clones ranked among the top 100 were significantly decreased by tofacitinib.

This sequence originates from a human donor with alopecia areata. Here the sequenced sample was CD8+ T cells sorted from blood, taken at week 24, from a patient treated with tofacitinib. The V and J genes are TRBV4-1 and TRBJ2-2; the D gene could be TRBD1 or TRBD2 (5 bases each). The CDR3 sequence is CASSQDLSWDDRVGTGELFF. CDR3 nucleotides: TGCGCCAGCAGCCAAGATTTGTCGTGGGACGATCGAGTCGGGACCGGGGAGCTGTTTTTT.